This T cell receptor (beta chain) was found in a study of beta chain features in type 1 diabetes (dated by TCRdb to the late 2010s). About the investigation overall: Mean age, gender distribution, total cell number and subset yield did not differ between patients and healthy donors. A total of some 100,000,000 sorted cells were examined across all samples, and the number of cells per subset was strongly correlated with RNA yield. The study compared TCRB repertoires of sorted circulating CD4+ T cell subsets between recently diagnosed type 1 diabetes patients and matched healthy donors. Regulatory and stem cell-like memory subsets were obtained from only 8 patients and roughly eight healthy donors, while naive and central memory subsets were obtained from all 28 donors. What the authors observed across the whole study: Because the HLA sub-analyses included only small numbers of individuals, any influence of HLA type on TCRB rearrangement was left unresolved. Patients with type 1 diabetes made fewer insertions and deleted more nucleotides at VDJ recombination sites, implying thymic rearrangement abnormalities. Sequencing cDNA rather than genomic DNA could over-represent highly expressing activated cells, although activation and CD3 levels did not differ between groups. In all four CD4+ subsets, TCRB CDR3 length was moderately but significantly shorter in type 1 diabetes patients. Naive, central memory and regulatory TCRB repertoires appeared to be more alike among patients than among healthy donors. Shorter templates might be favored by PCR, yet because patient and control samples were amplified and corrected together, any such skew would affect both groups equally.

This clone was counted only a few times. The antigen it binds to is not known. Base qualities are not at hand, and no much larger clone is one base apart. All of the isolated RNA was reverse transcribed with the High Capacity cDNA Reverse Transcription Kit, so expressed TCRB transcripts were sequenced. Deep immunoSEQ sequencing was performed on naive, central memory and regulatory T cell samples, with an average of about 3.57 million total reads per sample. Sorted cells were lysed in RLT buffer, and RNA was extracted using DNase-treated RNeasy Micro or Mini kits according to cell number. To prevent cross-contamination, every cell subset was processed on its own, while patient and healthy donor samples were processed together. The immunoSEQ multiplex PCR was used to amplify TCRB sequences from cDNA, generating 87-bp fragments that spanned the CDR3 region. The amplicons were sequenced using the Illumina HiSeq platform. The original methods were these. PCR bias was corrected computationally using synthetic template baselines, and reads within Hamming distance 2 were collapsed, with unmergeable singletons discarded. Reads were aligned to IMGT to assign V, D and J genes, CDR3 length, and insertions or deletions at six rearrangement sites. Within each subset, clonotype counts were normalized to sorted cell number, and only after that were true diversity and Gini coefficients computed with the tcR R package. The overlap coefficient, calculated on TCRB nucleotide sequences, was used to quantify repertoire sharing. Not all clones reach the TCRdb copy of this immuneACCESS table, which keeps in-frame sequences only. Checked studies attribute under half of the gap to unresolved V genes and leave the rest unexplained. That table furnishes V, J and clone size, whereas the DNA furnished D and trimming. The sample includes nearly 350,000 clones, with approximately 8% observed a single time. Less than 0.45% of the sample belongs to the ten largest clones.

A single peripheral blood draw of 90 to 150 mL on average was collected from each donor into heparinised tubes. Naive, central memory, regulatory and stem cell-like memory CD4+ T cells were sorted on a BD FACSAria II using a panel including CD45RO, CCR7, CD25, CD127, CD95 and CD27. All sorted populations exceeded 95% purity. PBMCs were separated immediately by Lymphoprep density gradient centrifugation and were stained directly, without being cultured. So that batch effects would be minimized, each experiment stained and sorted samples in pairs, pairing one healthy donor with one patient. The origin of this receptor is a young woman in good health. Sequenced material: central memory CD4+ T cells from blood.

The CDR3: CASSLRQGSDTQYF. Read as DNA, the sequence is TGTGCCAGCAGCCTCCGACAGGGGTCAGATACGCAGTATTTT. The chain couples TRBV7-9 to TRBJ2-3; TRBD1 agrees with 8 junctional bases. Spanning cysteine to phenylalanine, the CDR3 consists of 14 amino acids. Only the CDR3 part of the read is kept: 42 bases, read in frame from the first base. The V end gives up 5 bases and the J end 4 bases, leaving 5 bases in the junction not matched to a gene. The germline V gene (reference sequence) yields SEHNR for CDR1 and FQNEAQ for CDR2.